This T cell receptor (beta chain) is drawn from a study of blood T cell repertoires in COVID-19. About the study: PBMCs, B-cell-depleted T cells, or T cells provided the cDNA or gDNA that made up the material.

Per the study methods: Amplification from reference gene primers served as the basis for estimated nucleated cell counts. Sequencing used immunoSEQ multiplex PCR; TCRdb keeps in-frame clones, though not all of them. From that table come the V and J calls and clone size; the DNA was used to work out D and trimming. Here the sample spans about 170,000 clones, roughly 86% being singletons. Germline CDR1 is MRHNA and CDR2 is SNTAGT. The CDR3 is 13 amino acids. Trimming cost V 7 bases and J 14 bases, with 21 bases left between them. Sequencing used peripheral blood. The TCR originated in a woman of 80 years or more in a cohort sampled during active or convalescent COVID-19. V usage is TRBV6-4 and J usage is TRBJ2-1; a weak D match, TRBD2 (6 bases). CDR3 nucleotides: TGTGCCAGCACTACAACCTGGGACTTCAGGAAGTTCTTC. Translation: CASTTTWDFRKFF.